The sample holds a few counts of the clone carrying this TCR beta chain. This sample was included in a study of human T cells and chemical hapten exposure. TCRdb reprocessed the RACE reads with MiXCR, giving one entry per CDR3 protein. The sample comprises 85,000 to 95,000 distinct CDR3 sequences, 8% to 13% of which are singletons, and less than 2.5% rests with the top ten. Time point denoted: patch test 2, 6 weeks after DPC sensitization. Treatment of the sample: therapeutic diphenylcyclopropenone sensitization with weekly scalp DPC. Germline V gives CDR1 SGDLS, CDR2 YYNGEE. This CDR3 region has 13 residues. V was cut by 4 bases and J by 8 bases, with 13 bases left in between.

The chain joins TRBV9 to TRBJ2-1, with D possibly being TRBD2 (5 bases). The sequence derives from a man aged 35-49 years with alopecia areata. Some clones in this sample may be carry-over from other donors' samples. The source was whole blood, collected in connection with sensitization to the hapten diphenylcyclopropenone (DPC). The CDR3 loop reads CASSLEVGDEQFF. The DNA for the CDR3 is TGTGCCAGCAGCTTAGAGGTCGGGGATGAGCAGTTCTTC.